This TCR beta chain was retrieved from a study of shared T cell receptors in the human thymus. Assay: immunoSEQ multiplex PCR; the TCRdb copy retains only in-frame clones and omits some. This sample has some 700,000 clones, with over 75% found just once. V was pared by 6 bases and J by 1 base, with 21 bases between. The CDR3 covers 17 residues. Germline assignment: CDR1 SGHAT and CDR2 FQNNGV. These data were likewise used in another study, on human thymus T cells. That report notes: From resections taken during corrective heart surgery, the thymus tissue was obtained.

The receptor was isolated from a boy less than two years old with a congenital heart defect. This chain uses TRBV11-2 with TRBJ2-5, with D tentatively TRBD1 (5 bases). The sample comprised thymocytes. This chain's CDR3 is CASSHRVWQGSQETQYF. CDR3 DNA: TGTGCCAGCAGTCATAGGGTTTGGCAGGGCTCCCAAGAGACCCAGTACTTC.